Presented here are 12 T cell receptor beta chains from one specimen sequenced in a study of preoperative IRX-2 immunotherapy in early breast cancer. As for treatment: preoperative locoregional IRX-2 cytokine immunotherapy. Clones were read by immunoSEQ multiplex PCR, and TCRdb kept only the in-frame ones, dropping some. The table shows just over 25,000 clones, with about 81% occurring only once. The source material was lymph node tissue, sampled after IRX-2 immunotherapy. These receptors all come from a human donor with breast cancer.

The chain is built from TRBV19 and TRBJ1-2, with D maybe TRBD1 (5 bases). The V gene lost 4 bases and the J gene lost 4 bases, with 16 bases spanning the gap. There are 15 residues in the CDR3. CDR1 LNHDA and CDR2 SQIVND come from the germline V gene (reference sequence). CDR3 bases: TGTGCCAGTAGTAGTAGGGGAGCGGCGCTCTATGGCTACACCTTC. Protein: CASSSRGAALYGYTF.

The CDR3 coding sequence is TGCGCCAGCAGCCAAGAGACAGGGGCCGCTAACTATGGCTACACCTTC. This translates into CASSQETGAANYGYTF. The chain has TRBV1 and TRBJ1-2; the D call of TRBD1 is as the table states it, not checked on the DNA. TRBV1 is noted as a pseudogene. The CDR3 loop spans 16 amino acids.

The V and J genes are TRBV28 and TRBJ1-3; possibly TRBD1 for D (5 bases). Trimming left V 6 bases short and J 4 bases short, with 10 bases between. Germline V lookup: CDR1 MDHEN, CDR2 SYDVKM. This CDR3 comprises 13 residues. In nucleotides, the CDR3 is TGTGCCAGCAGGAGGGGTTCCGGAAACACCATATATTTT. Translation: CASRRGSGNTIYF.

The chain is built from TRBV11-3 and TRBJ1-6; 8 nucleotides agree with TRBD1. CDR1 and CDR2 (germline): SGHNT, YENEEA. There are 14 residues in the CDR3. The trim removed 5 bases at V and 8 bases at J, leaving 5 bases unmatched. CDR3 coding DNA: TGTGCCAGCAGCCAAGGACAGGGCGATTCACCCCTCCACTTT. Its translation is CASSQGQGDSPLHF.

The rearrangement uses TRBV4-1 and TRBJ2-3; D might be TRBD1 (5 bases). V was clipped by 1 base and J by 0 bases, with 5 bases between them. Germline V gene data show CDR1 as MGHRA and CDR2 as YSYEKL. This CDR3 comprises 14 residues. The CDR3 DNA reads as TGCGCCAGCAGCCAAGCAGGGAGCACAGATACGCAGTATTTT. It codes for CASSQAGSTDTQYF.

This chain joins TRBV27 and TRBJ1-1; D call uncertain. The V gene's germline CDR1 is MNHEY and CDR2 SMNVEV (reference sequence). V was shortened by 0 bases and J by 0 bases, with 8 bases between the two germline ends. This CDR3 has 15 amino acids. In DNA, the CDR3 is TGTGCCAGCAGTTTATCTGGTTATATGAACACTGAAGCTTTCTTT. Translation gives CASSLSGYMNTEAFF.

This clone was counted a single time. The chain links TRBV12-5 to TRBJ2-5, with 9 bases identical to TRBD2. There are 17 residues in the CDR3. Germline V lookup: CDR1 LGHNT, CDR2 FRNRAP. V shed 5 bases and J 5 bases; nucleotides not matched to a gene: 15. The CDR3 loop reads CASGPFVAGGPSETQYF. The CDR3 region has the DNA TGTGCTAGTGGTCCCTTCGTGGCGGGGGGGCCCTCGGAGACCCAGTACTTC.

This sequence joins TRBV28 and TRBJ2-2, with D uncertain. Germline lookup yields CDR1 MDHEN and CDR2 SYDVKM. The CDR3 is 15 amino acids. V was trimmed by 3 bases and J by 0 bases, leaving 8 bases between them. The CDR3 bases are TGTGCCAGCAGTTTGACGGTCCCGAACACCGGGGAGCTGTTTTTT. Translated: CASSLTVPNTGELFF.

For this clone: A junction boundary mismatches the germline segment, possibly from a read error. Here the CDR3 reads CASSYSGNSGANVLTF. CDR3 in DNA: TGTGCCAGCAGCTACTCTGGGAACTCTGGGGCCAACGTCCTGACTTTC. The chain carries TRBV6-8 and TRBJ2-6; D is undetermined. CDR3 length: 16 residues. Looked up from germline, CDR1 is MNHGY and CDR2 is SAAAGT.

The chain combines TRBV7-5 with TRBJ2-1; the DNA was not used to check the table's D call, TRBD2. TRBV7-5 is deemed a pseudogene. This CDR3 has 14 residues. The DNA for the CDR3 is TGTGCCAGCAGCTTGGACGACGGGGTCCATGAGCAGTTCTTC. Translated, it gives CASSLDDGVHEQFF.

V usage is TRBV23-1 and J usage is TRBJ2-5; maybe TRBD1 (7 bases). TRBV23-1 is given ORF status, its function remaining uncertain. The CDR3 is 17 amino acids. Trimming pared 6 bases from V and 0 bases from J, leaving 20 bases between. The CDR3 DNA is TGCGCCAGCAGCCGGAAAAGACAGGGACTCAACCAAGAGACCCAGTACTTC. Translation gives CASSRKRQGLNQETQYF.

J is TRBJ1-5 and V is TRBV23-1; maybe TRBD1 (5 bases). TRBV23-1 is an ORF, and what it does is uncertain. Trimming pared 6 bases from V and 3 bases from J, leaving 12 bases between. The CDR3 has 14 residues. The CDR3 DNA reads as TGCGCCAGCAGCTCGGGACTGCTCAATCAGCCCCAGCATTTT. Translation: CASSSGLLNQPQHF.